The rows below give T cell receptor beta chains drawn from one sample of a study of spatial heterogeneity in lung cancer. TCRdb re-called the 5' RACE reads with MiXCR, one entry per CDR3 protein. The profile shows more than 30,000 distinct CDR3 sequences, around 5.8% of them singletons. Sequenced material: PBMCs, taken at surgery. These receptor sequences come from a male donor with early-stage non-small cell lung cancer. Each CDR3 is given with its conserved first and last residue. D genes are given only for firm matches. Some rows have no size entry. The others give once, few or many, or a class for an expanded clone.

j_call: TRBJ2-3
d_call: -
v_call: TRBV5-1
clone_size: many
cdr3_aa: CASSLRGAQDTQYF
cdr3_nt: TGCGCCAGCAGCTTGCGGGGGGCGCAGGATACGCAGTATTTT

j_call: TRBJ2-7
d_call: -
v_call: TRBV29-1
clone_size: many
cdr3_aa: CSVETDRIWYF
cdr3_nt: TGCAGCGTCGAAACGGACCGGATTTGGTACTTC

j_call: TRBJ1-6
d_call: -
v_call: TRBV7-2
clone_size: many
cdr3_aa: CASSLLIRPIQNSPLHF
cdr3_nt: TGTGCCAGCAGCTTACTTATTAGACCGATCCAAAATTCACCCCTCCACTTT

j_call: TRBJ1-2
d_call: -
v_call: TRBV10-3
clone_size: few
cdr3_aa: CAISEVGGQDGYTF
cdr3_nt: TGTGCCATCAGTGAAGTCGGGGGGCAGGATGGCTACACCTTC

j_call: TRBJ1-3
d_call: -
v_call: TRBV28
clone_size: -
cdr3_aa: CASSLVRGSNTIYF
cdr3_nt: TGTGCCAGCAGTTTAGTACGGGGATCAAACACCATATATTTT

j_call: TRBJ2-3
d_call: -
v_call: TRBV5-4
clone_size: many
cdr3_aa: CASSLRLRADTQYF
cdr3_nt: TGTGCCAGCAGCTTGCGTCTGAGGGCAGATACGCAGTATTTT

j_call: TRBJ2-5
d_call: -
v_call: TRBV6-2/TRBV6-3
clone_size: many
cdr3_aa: CASSLIAELQETQYF
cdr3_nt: TGTGCCAGCAGTTTGATAGCGGAACTCCAAGAGACCCAGTACTTC

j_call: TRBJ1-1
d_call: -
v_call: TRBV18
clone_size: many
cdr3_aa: CASSPTLNTEAFF
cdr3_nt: TGTGCCAGCTCACCAACATTGAACACTGAAGCTTTCTTT

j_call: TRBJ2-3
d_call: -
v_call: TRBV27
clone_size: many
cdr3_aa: CASSLPPDTQYF
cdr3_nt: TGTGCCAGCAGTTTACCCCCAGATACGCAGTATTTT

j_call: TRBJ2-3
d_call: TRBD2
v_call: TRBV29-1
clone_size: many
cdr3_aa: CSSSSGGVITDTQYF
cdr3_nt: TGCAGCTCATCCAGCGGGGGGGTCATTACAGATACGCAGTATTTT

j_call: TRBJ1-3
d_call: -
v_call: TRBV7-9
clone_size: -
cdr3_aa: CAARRGPGQTGNTIYF
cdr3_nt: TGTGCCGCAAGGAGAGGCCCGGGGCAAACTGGAAACACCATATATTTT

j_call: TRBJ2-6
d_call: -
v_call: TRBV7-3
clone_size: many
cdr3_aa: CASSLYYKGSGANVLTF
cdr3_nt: TGTGCCAGCAGCTTATACTACAAGGGTTCTGGGGCCAACGTCCTGACTTTC

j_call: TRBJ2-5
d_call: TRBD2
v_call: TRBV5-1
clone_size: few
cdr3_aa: CASSFTGGSSETQYF
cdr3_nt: TGCGCCAGCAGCTTTACGGGGGGGTCCTCGGAGACCCAGTACTTC

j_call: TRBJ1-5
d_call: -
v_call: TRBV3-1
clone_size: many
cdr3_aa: CASSQGDKDHLRPQHF
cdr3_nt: TGTGCCAGCAGCCAAGGGGACAAGGATCACTTAAGGCCCCAGCATTTT

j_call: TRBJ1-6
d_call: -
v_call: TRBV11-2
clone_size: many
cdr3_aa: CASSLDSRSVAERLHF
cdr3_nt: TGTGCCAGCAGCTTAGATAGTAGATCCGTGGCGGAACGCCTCCACTTT

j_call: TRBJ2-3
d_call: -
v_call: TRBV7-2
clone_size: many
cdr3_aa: CATRTGADTQYF
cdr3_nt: TGTGCCACCAGAACGGGTGCAGATACGCAGTATTTT

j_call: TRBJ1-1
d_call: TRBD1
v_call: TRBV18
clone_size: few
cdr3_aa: CASSYDRGPVTEAFF
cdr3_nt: TGTGCCAGCTCTTACGACAGGGGGCCAGTCACTGAAGCTTTCTTT

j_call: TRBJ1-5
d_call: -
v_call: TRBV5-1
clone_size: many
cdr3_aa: CASSPGLNQPQHF
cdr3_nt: TGCGCCAGCAGCCCGGGGTTAAATCAGCCCCAGCATTTT

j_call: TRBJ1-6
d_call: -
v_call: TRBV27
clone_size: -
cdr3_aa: CASSPGMGSYNSPLHF
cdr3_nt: TGTGCCAGCAGCCCAGGGATGGGCTCCTATAATTCACCCCTCCACTTT

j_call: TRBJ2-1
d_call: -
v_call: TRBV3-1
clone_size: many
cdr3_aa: CASSQGQGRQFF
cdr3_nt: TGTGCCAGCAGCCAAGGGCAGGGTCGCCAGTTCTTC

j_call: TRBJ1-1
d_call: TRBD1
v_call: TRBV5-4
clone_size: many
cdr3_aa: CASLGQGPLLETNTEAFF
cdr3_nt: TGTGCCAGCTTGGGACAGGGGCCACTCCTTGAAACGAACACTGAAGCTTTCTTT

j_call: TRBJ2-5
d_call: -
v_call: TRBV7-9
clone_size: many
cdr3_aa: CASGFGKETQYF
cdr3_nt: TGTGCCAGCGGTTTCGGGAAAGAGACCCAGTACTTC

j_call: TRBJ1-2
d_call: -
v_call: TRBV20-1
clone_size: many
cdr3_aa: CSARDRGVLINYGYTF
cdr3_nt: TGCAGTGCTAGAGATCGGGGGGTACTTATTAACTATGGCTACACCTTC

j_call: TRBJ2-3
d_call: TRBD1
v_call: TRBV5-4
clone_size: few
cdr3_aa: CASSLYAGGGTDTQYF
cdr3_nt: TGTGCCAGCAGCTTGTACGCAGGGGGAGGCACAGATACGCAGTATTTT